The clone carrying this T cell receptor (beta chain) was counted a single time. Antigen unknown. As for treatment: over 15 received Ad26.COV2.S at low or high dose, single or two shots; 5 received placebo; per-sample allocation not given. The samples were gathered on day 63 after the first injection of vaccine or placebo. Donation came from an adult in Boston who was aged 18-55 years. SARS-CoV-2 spike from the Wuhan strain was encoded by the vaccine, an Ad26 vector. The CDR3 length is 12 residues. Germline CDR1 and CDR2: MNHEY and SVGAGI. The V and J ends lost 4 bases and 11 bases respectively, with 14 bases between them. The table came from immunoSEQ multiplex PCR; TCRdb's copy has only in-frame clones and leaves some out. Of some 640,000 clones in the sample, about 90% were seen once. This sample was included in a study of Ad26.COV2.S vaccination and SARS-CoV-2 variants. Study context: By the intramuscular route, Ad26.COV2.S was given once, or twice 56 days apart. General observations from the study: Total responses of T cells may have been underestimated by the analyses of TCR breadth and depth.

This TCR was recovered from a person aged 18-60 years who received the Ad26.COV2.S COVID-19 vaccine or a placebo. J is TRBJ1-1 and V is TRBV6-5; D is unresolved. Sample: peripheral blood, taken in a trial of Ad26.COV2.S vaccine versus placebo. The CDR3 sequence: CASSFLGSRAFF. The CDR3 nucleotides are TGTGCCAGCAGTTTTTTGGGGTCTAGGGCTTTCTTT.